This T cell receptor (beta chain) was recorded in a study of shared clonotypes between healthy human individuals. Findings and limits, study-wide: Approximately 5.4% of naive CD4 clonotypes were common to a handful of donors. The four-donor shared clonotypes exceeded non-shared clonotypes in generation probability, with non-shared ones scoring lower. What naive subsets generally showed was a larger estimated richness than memory subsets showed.

Profiling relied on immunoSEQ multiplex PCR, and the TCRdb table lists in-frame clones only, not all of them. Here the sample spans about 1 million clones, about 70% being singletons. As concerns this clone: Its specificity is not known.

This CDR3 region has 15 residues. Trimming took off 4 bases at V and 2 bases at J, with 14 bases between the two ends. Germline V gene data show CDR1 as SGHAT and CDR2 as FQNNGV. The chain has TRBV11-2 and TRBJ1-1, with D hard to call. This receptor was identified in a man aged 18 to 29 in good health. Sequenced sample: memory CD4+ T cells sorted from blood. The subset: CD45RA-negative fraction. CDR3 nucleotides: TGTGCCAGCAGCTCCACTCCGGGCCGCAACACTGAAGCTTTCTTT. This codes for CASSSTPGRNTEAFF. Together with reference TRBV11-2 and TRBJ1-1, the CDR3 gives the full variable domain: EAGVAQSPRYKIIEKRQSVAFWCNPISGHATLYWYQQILGQGPKLLIQFQNNGVVDDSQLPKDRFSAERLKGVDSTLKIQPAKLEDSAVYLCASSSTPGRNTEAFFGQGTRLTVV.